The source of this TCR beta chain is a study of control samples from healthy donors and cancer patients. Assay used: immunoSEQ multiplex PCR; TCRdb lists only in-frame clones, some missing. The sample holds about 120,000 clones, roughly 91% seen once. The TCR sequence derives from a woman in her sixties or seventies in good health. Sequencing was performed on blood.

Here the CDR3 DNA reads TGCAGCGTGGAACTGGCTCGGACGCGTGAAGCTTTCTTT. Its protein product is CSVELARTREAFF. The genes are TRBV29-1 and TRBJ1-1, with no clear D. The V gene lost 6 bases and the J gene lost 7 bases, with 18 bases spanning the gap. Looked up from germline, CDR1 is SQVTM and CDR2 is ANQGSEA. This CDR3 contains 13 residues.